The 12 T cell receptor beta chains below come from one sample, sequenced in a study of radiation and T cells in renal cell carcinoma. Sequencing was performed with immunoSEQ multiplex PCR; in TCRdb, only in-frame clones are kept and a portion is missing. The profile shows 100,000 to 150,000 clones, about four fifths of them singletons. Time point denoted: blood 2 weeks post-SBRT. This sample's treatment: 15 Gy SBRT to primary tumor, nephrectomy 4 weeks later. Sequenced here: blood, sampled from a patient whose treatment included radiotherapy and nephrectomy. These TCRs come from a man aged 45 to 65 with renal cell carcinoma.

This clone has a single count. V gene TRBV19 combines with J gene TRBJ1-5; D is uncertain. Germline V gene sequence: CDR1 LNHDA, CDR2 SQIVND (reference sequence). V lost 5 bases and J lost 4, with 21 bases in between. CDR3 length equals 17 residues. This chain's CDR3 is CASSQDFTEVGNQPQHF. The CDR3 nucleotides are TGTGCCAGTAGTCAAGATTTTACCGAAGTAGGAAATCAGCCCCAGCATTTT.

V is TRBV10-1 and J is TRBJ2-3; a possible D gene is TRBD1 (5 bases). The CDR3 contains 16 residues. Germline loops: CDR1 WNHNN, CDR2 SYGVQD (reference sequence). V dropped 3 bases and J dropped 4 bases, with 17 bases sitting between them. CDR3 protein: CASSETLLKGADTQYF. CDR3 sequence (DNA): TGCGCCAGCAGTGAAACCCTCCTAAAAGGGGCAGATACGCAGTATTTT.

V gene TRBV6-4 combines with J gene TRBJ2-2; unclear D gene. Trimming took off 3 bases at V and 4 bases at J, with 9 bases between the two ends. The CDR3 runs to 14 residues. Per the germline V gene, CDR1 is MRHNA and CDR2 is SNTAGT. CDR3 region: CASSEGLRTGELFF. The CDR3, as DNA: TGTGCCAGCAGTGAGGGCCTACGCACCGGGGAGCTGTTTTTT.

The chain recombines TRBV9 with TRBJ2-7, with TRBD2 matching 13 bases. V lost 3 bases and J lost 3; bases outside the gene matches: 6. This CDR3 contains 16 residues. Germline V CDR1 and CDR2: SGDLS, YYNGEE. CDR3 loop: CASSERGLAGIYEQYF. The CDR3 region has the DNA TGTGCCAGCAGCGAGCGGGGACTAGCGGGAATCTACGAGCAGTACTTC.

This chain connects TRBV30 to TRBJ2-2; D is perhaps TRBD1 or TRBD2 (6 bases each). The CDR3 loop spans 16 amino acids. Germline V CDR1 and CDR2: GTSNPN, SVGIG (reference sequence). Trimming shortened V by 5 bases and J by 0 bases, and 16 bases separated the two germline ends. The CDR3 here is CAWGGLSGANTGELFF. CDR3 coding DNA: TGTGCCTGGGGGGGGCTCAGTGGAGCGAACACCGGGGAGCTGTTTTTT. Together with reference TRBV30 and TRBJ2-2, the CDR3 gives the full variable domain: SQTIHQWPATLVQPVGSPLSLECTVEGTSNPNLYWYRQAAGRGLQLLFYSVGIGQISSEVPQNLSASRPQDRQFILSSKKLLLSDSGFYLCAWGGLSGANTGELFFGEGSRLTVL.

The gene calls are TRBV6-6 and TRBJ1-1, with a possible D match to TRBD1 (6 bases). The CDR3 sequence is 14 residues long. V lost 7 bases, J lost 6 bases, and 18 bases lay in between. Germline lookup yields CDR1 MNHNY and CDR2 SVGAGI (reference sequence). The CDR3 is CASKVQGSGAEAFF. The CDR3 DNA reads TGTGCCAGCAAAGTACAGGGCAGCGGCGCTGAAGCTTTCTTT.

The CDR3 nucleotides read TGTGCCTGGAGGGATGGGAGAACCTACAATGAGCAGTTCTTC. Translation gives CAWRDGRTYNEQFF. The rearrangement uses TRBV30 and TRBJ2-1, with D possibly being TRBD2 (5 bases). The CDR3 has 14 residues. With 3 bases removed from V and 2 bases from J, the gap between germline ends came to 11 bases. Germline CDR1 GTSNPN, CDR2 SVGIG (reference sequence).

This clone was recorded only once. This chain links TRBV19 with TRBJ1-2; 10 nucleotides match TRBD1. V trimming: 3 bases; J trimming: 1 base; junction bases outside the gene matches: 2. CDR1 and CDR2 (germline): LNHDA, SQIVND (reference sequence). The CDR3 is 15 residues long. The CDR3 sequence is CASSMTGGLNYGYTF. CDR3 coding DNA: TGTGCCAGTAGTATGACAGGGGGCCTTAACTATGGCTACACCTTC.

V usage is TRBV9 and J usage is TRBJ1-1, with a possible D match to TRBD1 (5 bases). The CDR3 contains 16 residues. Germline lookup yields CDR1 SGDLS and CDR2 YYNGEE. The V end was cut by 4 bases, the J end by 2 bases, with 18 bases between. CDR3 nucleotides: TGTGCCAGCAGCCCCCAGACGACAGAACCAAACACTGAAGCTTTCTTT. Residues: CASSPQTTEPNTEAFF.

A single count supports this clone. The CDR3 is CASRRTGNEKLFF. The CDR3 DNA follows: TGTGCCAGCAGGAGGACCGGGAATGAAAAACTGTTTTTT. The chain joins TRBV27 to TRBJ1-4; D is undetermined. V shed 6 bases and J shed 5 bases, with 10 bases lying between them. The CDR3 contains 13 residues. The germline gives CDR1 MNHEY, CDR2 SMNVEV (reference sequence). Complete variable domain (other parts from reference TRBV27 and TRBJ1-4): EAQVTQNPRYLITVTGKKLTVTCSQNMNHEYMSWYRQDPGLGLRQIYYSMNVEVTDKGDVPEGYKVSRKEKRNFPLILESPSPNQTSLYFCASRRTGNEKLFFGSGTQLSVL.

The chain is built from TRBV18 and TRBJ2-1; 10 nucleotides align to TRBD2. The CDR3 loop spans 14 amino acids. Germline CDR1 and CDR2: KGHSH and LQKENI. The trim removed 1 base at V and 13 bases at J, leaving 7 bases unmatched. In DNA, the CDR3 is TGTGCCAGCTCACCACGAGGAGCGGGAGGGAGACAGTTCTTC. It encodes CASSPRGAGGRQFF.

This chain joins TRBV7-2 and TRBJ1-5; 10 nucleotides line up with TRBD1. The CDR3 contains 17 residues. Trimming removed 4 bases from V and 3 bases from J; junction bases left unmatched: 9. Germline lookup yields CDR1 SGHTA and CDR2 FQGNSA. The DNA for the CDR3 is TGTGCCAGCAGCTCGGCCGGGACAGGGGCGATCAATCAGCCCCAGCATTTT. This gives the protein CASSSAGTGAINQPQHF. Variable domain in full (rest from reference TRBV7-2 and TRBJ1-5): GAGVSQSPSNKVTEKGKDVELRCDPISGHTALYWYRQSLGQGLEFLIYFQGNSAPDKSGLPSDRFSAERTGGSVSTLTIQRTQQEDSAVYLCASSSAGTGAINQPQHFGDGTRLSIL.